One and the same sample provided the 25 T cell receptor beta chains below, sequenced in a study of graft-versus-host responses after intestinal transplantation. The antigens these receptors bind are not known. TCRdb's copy holds only in-frame clones and misses some; the assay was immunoSEQ multiplex PCR. Of some 95,000 clones listed, roughly 91% are singletons. Specimen: unstimulated CD8+ T cells sorted from spleen or lymph node cells, collected before intestinal transplant. These receptors were collected from a human donor who received an intestinal transplant.

The chain links TRBV28 to TRBJ2-3; 7 bases are a match to TRBD2. The CDR3 contains 15 residues. Germline-derived CDR1 and CDR2 are MDHEN and SYDVKM. Trimming took 1 base from V and 2 from J; bases not matched to a gene: 3. The CDR3 sequence: CASSLSGGNTDTQYF. CDR3 DNA sequence: TGTGCCAGCAGTTTATCCGGGGGGAACACAGATACGCAGTATTTT.

The chain has TRBV9 and TRBJ2-1; 7 bases fit TRBD2. This CDR3 is 15 amino acids long. CDR1 and CDR2 from the germline V gene are SGDLS and YYNGEE. Losses at the gene ends were 4 bases for V and 1 base for J; bases not matched to a gene: 5. CDR3 residues: CASSHQRDSYNEQFF. The CDR3 DNA reads as TGTGCCAGCAGCCACCAGCGGGATTCCTACAATGAGCAGTTCTTC.

The rearrangement links TRBV30 to TRBJ1-1; D is unresolved. The germline V and J ends were trimmed by 2 bases and 5 bases, with 9 bases remaining between them. Germline V gives CDR1 GTSNPN, CDR2 SVGIG (reference sequence). The CDR3 length is 12 residues. CDR3 region: CAWSSGLTEAFF. The CDR3 DNA reads TGTGCCTGGAGTTCGGGATTGACTGAAGCTTTCTTT. The full variable domain, in which reference TRBV30 and TRBJ1-1 provide the parts outside the CDR3, is SQTIHQWPATLVQPVGSPLSLECTVEGTSNPNLYWYRQAAGRGLQLLFYSVGIGQISSEVPQNLSASRPQDRQFILSSKKLLLSDSGFYLCAWSSGLTEAFFGQGTRLTVV.

This chain links TRBV5-1 with TRBJ2-7, with TRBD2 matching over 8 bases. V was clipped by 2 bases and J by 0 bases; unmatched bases: 1. CDR1 is SGHRS and CDR2 is YFSETQ in the germline V gene. The CDR3 is 14 residues long. The CDR3 region is CASSLAGASYEQYF. The CDR3 coding sequence is TGCGCCAGCAGCTTAGCGGGGGCCTCCTACGAGCAGTACTTC.

V is TRBV5-6 and J is TRBJ1-2; D might be TRBD1 (5 bases). There are 14 residues in the CDR3. Trimming took 0 bases from V and 8 from J, leaving 14 bases between them. Germline CDR1 is SGHDT and CDR2 is YYEEEE. The CDR3 is CASSLGRGTSGYTF. CDR3 coding DNA: TGTGCCAGCAGCTTGGGTAGGGGCACGTCCGGCTACACCTTC. The full variable domain, its missing parts supplied by reference TRBV5-6 and TRBJ1-2, is DAGVTQSPTHLIKTRGQQVTLRCSPKSGHDTVSWYQQALGQGPQFIFQYYEEEERQRGNFPDRFSGHQFPNYSSELNVNALLLGDSALYLCASSLGRGTSGYTFGSGTRLTVV.

The chain employs TRBV10-1 and TRBJ1-2, with 11 positions matching TRBD1. This CDR3 contains 18 residues. V was pared by 4 bases and J by 8 bases, with 18 bases of the junction left unmatched. Per the germline V gene, CDR1 is WNHNN and CDR2 is SYGVQD (reference sequence). CDR3 coding DNA: TGCGCCAGCAGTGGTGGTTGGGGACAGGGGGTTGAATTCGGGGGCTACACCTTC. Its protein is CASSGGWGQGVEFGGYTF.

The rearrangement joins TRBV18 to TRBJ2-4; D perhaps matches TRBD1 (5 bases). This CDR3 region has 15 residues. Trimming shortened V by 0 bases and J by 0 bases, and 6 bases separated the two germline ends. In germline, CDR1 is KGHSH, CDR2 LQKENI. CDR3 loop: CASSPPRAAKNIQYF. Written as DNA, the CDR3 is TGTGCCAGCTCACCACCCAGGGCAGCCAAAAACATTCAGTACTTC.

The chain uses TRBV15 and TRBJ2-1; 8 bases map to TRBD2. With 0 bases clipped from V and 6 bases from J, the junction kept 4 bases outside the gene matches. Germline CDR1 and CDR2: LNHNV and YYDKDF (reference sequence). CDR3 length: 15 residues. The CDR3 coding sequence is TGTGCCACCAGCAGAGATAGGGGACTAGTCAATGAGCAGTTCTTC. Translated, it gives CATSRDRGLVNEQFF.

The chain recombines TRBV11-2 with TRBJ1-1, with D unclear. Trimming left V 5 bases short and J 1 base short, with 11 bases between. In germline, CDR1 is SGHAT, CDR2 FQNNGV. This CDR3 is built from 14 residues. CDR3: CASSLRGPNTEAFF. The CDR3 nucleotides read TGTGCCAGCAGCCTCCGGGGTCCGAACACTGAAGCTTTCTTT.

This chain connects TRBV5-1 to TRBJ2-1; D is unresolved. Trimming left V 0 bases short and J 2 bases short, with 3 bases between. Germline V gene sequence: CDR1 SGHRS, CDR2 YFSETQ. The CDR3 loop spans 13 amino acids. As DNA, the CDR3 is TGCGCCAGCAGCTTGGTAACCTACAATGAGCAGTTCTTC. As protein: CASSLVTYNEQFF. The variable domain in full, completed from reference TRBV5-1 and TRBJ2-1, reads KAGVTQTPRYLIKTRGQQVTLSCSPISGHRSVSWYQQTPGQGLQFLFEYFSETQRNKGNFPGRFSGRQFSNSRSEMNVSTLELGDSALYLCASSLVTYNEQFFGPGTRLTVL.

This clone was observed a single time. The J gene is TRBJ2-3, the V gene TRBV28; the match to TRBD1 covers 7 bases. The CDR3 consists of 17 residues. Unmatched junction bases numbered 7, after V lost 0 bases and J lost 1 base. Germline CDR1 reads MDHEN; CDR2 reads SYDVKM. In DNA, the CDR3 is TGTGCCAGCAGTTTATGGCGAGGGACAGTTCGCACAGATACGCAGTATTTT. Encoded protein: CASSLWRGTVRTDTQYF.

The chain is built from TRBV28 and TRBJ2-3, with 11 nucleotides matching TRBD2. CDR1 and CDR2 from the germline V gene are MDHEN and SYDVKM. With V trimmed by 4 bases and J by 4 bases, 4 bases remained unmatched. This CDR3 is built from 15 residues. In DNA form, the CDR3 reads TGTGCCAGCAGTTATAGCGGGAGGGGGGCAGATACGCAGTATTTT. Translating it yields CASSYSGRGADTQYF.

Only one count was recorded for this clone. The rearrangement uses TRBV11-2 and TRBJ2-3; 7 nucleotides align to TRBD2. CDR1 is SGHAT, CDR2 FQNNGV, per germline. CDR3 length: 16 residues. Unmatched junction bases numbered 7, after V lost 4 bases and J lost 0 bases. CDR3 bases: TGTGCCAGCAGCTCTAGTGGGGGGGAGAGCACAGATACGCAGTATTTT. Its translation: CASSSSGGESTDTQYF.

The genes are TRBV7-9 and TRBJ1-1; D is unresolved. Trimming pared 0 bases from V and 0 bases from J, leaving 17 bases between. This CDR3 is 18 amino acids long. Germline loops: CDR1 SEHNR, CDR2 FQNEAQ (reference sequence). CDR3 protein: CASSLASLRILMNTEAFF. The CDR3 coding sequence is TGTGCCAGCAGCTTAGCATCCTTGAGGATCCTCATGAACACTGAAGCTTTCTTT.

The chain carries TRBV14 and TRBJ2-7; possible D gene TRBD1, 6 bases. V was shortened by 1 base and J by 3 bases, with 10 bases between the two germline ends. The germline V gene has CDR1 SGHDN and CDR2 FVKESK. This CDR3 contains 14 residues. CDR3 sequence: CASSQGQVLYEQYF. CDR3 sequence (DNA): TGTGCCAGCAGCCAAGGACAGGTCCTCTACGAGCAGTACTTC.

The chain combines TRBV5-1 with TRBJ2-7; possibly TRBD2 for D (5 bases). CDR1 and CDR2 from the germline V gene are SGHRS and YFSETQ. Between the trimmed V and J ends, which lost 2 bases and 5 bases, there was a span of 11 bases. This CDR3 region has 13 residues. CDR3 region: CASSFRGFDEQYF. CDR3 coding DNA: TGCGCCAGCAGCTTCCGGGGTTTCGACGAGCAGTACTTC.

About this clone: The same CDR3 arises from other DNA sequences in this sample as well. CDR3 bases: TGTGCCAGTAGTATCTCGGGTCCATCCCCCTATGGCTACACCTTC. Its protein is CASSISGPSPYGYTF. The V gene is TRBV19, the J gene TRBJ1-2, with unresolved D. V was clipped by 3 bases and J by 4 bases, with 15 bases between them. The CDR3 has 15 residues. CDR1 LNHDA and CDR2 SQIVND come from the germline V gene (reference sequence).

The V and J genes are TRBV4-2 and TRBJ2-3, with a tentative D call TRBD2 (6 bases). CDR1 and CDR2 (germline): LGHNA, YNFKEQ. The length of the CDR3 is 14 residues. V gave up 0 bases and J gave up 5 bases, with 9 bases separating them. The DNA of the CDR3 is TGTGCCAGCAGCCAAGATCGGGGGATAGATACGCAGTATTTT. Its translation is CASSQDRGIDTQYF.

The rearrangement uses TRBV5-4 and TRBJ2-7; TRBD2 aligns across 7 bases. The CDR3 contains 16 residues. Germline V gives CDR1 SGHNT, CDR2 YYREEE (reference sequence). The ends lost 4 bases at V and 5 bases at J; junction bases unmatched: 15. CDR3 region: CASSLRGGVRQNEQYF. CDR3 bases: TGTGCCAGCAGCCTAAGGGGAGGGGTGCGGCAAAACGAGCAGTACTTC.

V is TRBV6-1 and J is TRBJ1-2, with D possibly being TRBD1 (6 bases). Germline loops: CDR1 MNHNS, CDR2 SASEGT. This CDR3 has 14 amino acids. Trimming shortened V by 2 bases and J by 6 bases, and 13 bases separated the two germline ends. CDR3: CASSERGAQDGYTF. The CDR3 DNA sequence: TGTGCCAGCAGTGAACGGGGGGCGCAGGATGGCTACACCTTC.

This clone showed up just once. The V gene is TRBV10-3, the J gene TRBJ2-7; 9 nucleotides agree with TRBD1. Germline CDR1 is ENHRY and CDR2 is SYGVKD. This CDR3 has 14 residues. The J segment lost 0 bases and the V segment lost 6 bases, leaving 3 bases of the junction unmatched. In DNA, the CDR3 is TGTGCCATCAGGGGACAGGGACCCTCCTACGAGCAGTACTTC. This codes for CAIRGQGPSYEQYF.

J is TRBJ1-2 and V is TRBV15; no clear D gene. Trimming cost V 3 bases and J 1 base, with 12 bases left between them. Per the germline V gene, CDR1 is LNHNV and CDR2 is YYDKDF (reference sequence). The CDR3 is 15 residues long. The CDR3 sequence: CATSSPGSLNYGYTF. The DNA of the CDR3 is TGTGCCACCAGCAGCCCCGGGAGCCTTAACTATGGCTACACCTTC.

The rearrangement joins TRBV28 to TRBJ1-5, with TRBD1 matching over 9 bases. Unmatched junction bases numbered 9, after V lost 6 bases and J lost 6 bases. Germline CDR1 reads MDHEN; CDR2 reads SYDVKM. This CDR3 region has 15 residues. The chain's CDR3 is CASSMTGTGSQPQHF. The DNA of the CDR3 is TGTGCCAGCAGCATGACCGGGACAGGGTCTCAGCCCCAGCATTTT.

The chain is built from TRBV6-5 and TRBJ1-2; tentatively, D is TRBD1 (6 bases). The CDR3 has 13 residues. Germline V gene sequence: CDR1 MNHEY, CDR2 SVGAGI. The germline V and J ends were trimmed by 6 bases and 3 bases, with 11 bases remaining between them. CDR3 loop: CASSLRTDYGYTF. DNA for the CDR3: TGTGCCAGCAGCCTAAGGACAGACTATGGCTACACCTTC.

The rearrangement uses TRBV27 and TRBJ2-5, with D maybe TRBD2 (6 bases). The CDR3 contains 12 residues. Deletions cut 6 bases from V and 2 bases from J, with 7 bases between. The V gene's germline CDR1 is MNHEY and CDR2 SMNVEV (reference sequence). CDR3 sequence (DNA): TGTGCCAGCAGGGGGGGACAAGAGACCCAGTACTTC. Encoded protein: CASRGGQETQYF.